Listed below are T cell receptor beta chains from one sample, sequenced in a study of low-dose radiotherapy and immunotherapy resistance in tumors. TCRdb re-analysed the reads in MiXCR, keeping a single row per CDR3 protein. The sample lists about 60,000 distinct CDR3 sequences; 25% were seen once. The sequencing used PBMCs, collected before treatment. These receptors were collected from a male donor with prostate cancer. Each CDR3 is given with its conserved first and last residue. Fields, in order: clone size, J gene, V gene, D gene, CDR3 protein, CDR3 DNA. A D gene is named only where the DNA matches it firmly. Expanded clones get a size class; other rows say once, few or many, or leave the size out.

abundance: many; j_gene: TRBJ2-7; v_gene: TRBV6-2/TRBV6-3; d_gene: -; CDR3aa: CAIRKAYEQYF; CDR3nt: TGTGCCATCCGTAAGGCCTACGAGCAGTACTTC
abundance: many; j_gene: TRBJ2-7; v_gene: TRBV29-1; d_gene: TRBD2; CDR3aa: CSVELMGLAGGPSYEQYF; CDR3nt: TGCAGCGTTGAACTTATGGGACTAGCGGGAGGGCCCTCCTACGAGCAGTACTTC
abundance: many; j_gene: TRBJ1-6; v_gene: TRBV15; d_gene: -; CDR3aa: CATGRDNSPLHF; CDR3nt: TGTGCCACGGGAAGGGACAATTCACCCCTCCACTTT
abundance: once; j_gene: TRBJ1-6; v_gene: TRBV5-1; d_gene: -; CDR3aa: CASSLQGSYNSPLHF; CDR3nt: TGCGCCAGCAGCTTGCAGGGGTCCTATAATTCACCCCTCCACTTT
abundance: -; j_gene: TRBJ2-1; v_gene: TRBV6-8; d_gene: TRBD2; CDR3aa: CASSYRLAENNEQFF; CDR3nt: TGTGCCAGCAGTTACAGACTAGCAGAGAACAATGAGCAGTTCTTC
abundance: many; j_gene: TRBJ2-1; v_gene: TRBV3-1; d_gene: -; CDR3aa: CASSQAGSGRYGYNEQFF; CDR3nt: TGTGCCAGCAGCCAAGCTGGTTCCGGGCGGTACGGATACAATGAGCAGTTCTTC
abundance: few; j_gene: TRBJ2-6; v_gene: TRBV20-1; d_gene: TRBD1; CDR3aa: CSADGTGLSGANVLTF; CDR3nt: TGCAGTGCAGATGGGACAGGCCTCTCTGGGGCCAACGTCCTGACTTTC
abundance: many; j_gene: TRBJ2-2; v_gene: TRBV19; d_gene: TRBD1; CDR3aa: CASSTGQGAVGELFF; CDR3nt: TGTGCCAGTAGTACGGGACAGGGGGCGGTCGGGGAGCTGTTTTTT
abundance: many; j_gene: TRBJ1-6; v_gene: TRBV5-1; d_gene: -; CDR3aa: CASRTTEYSPLHF; CDR3nt: TGCGCCAGCAGGACGACGGAGTATTCACCCCTCCACTTT
abundance: many; j_gene: TRBJ2-7; v_gene: TRBV28; d_gene: TRBD1; CDR3aa: CASSLPTGQGQDEQYF; CDR3nt: TGTGCCAGCAGTTTACCCACGGGGCAGGGACAGGACGAGCAGTACTTC
abundance: many; j_gene: TRBJ2-2; v_gene: TRBV6-4; d_gene: -; CDR3aa: CASSAAAGARGELFF; CDR3nt: TGTGCCAGCAGTGCTGCTGCAGGGGCGAGAGGGGAGCTGTTTTTT
abundance: -; j_gene: TRBJ2-6; v_gene: TRBV27; d_gene: TRBD2; CDR3aa: CASSFRTSGGPRSGANVLTF; CDR3nt: TGTGCCAGCAGTTTCCGGACTAGCGGGGGGCCCCGCTCTGGGGCCAACGTCCTGACTTTC
abundance: few; j_gene: TRBJ1-1; v_gene: TRBV24-1; d_gene: -; CDR3aa: CATSDSLTSGGAFF; CDR3nt: TGTGCCACCAGTGATTCCTTGACTTCGGGGGGAGCTTTCTTT
abundance: many; j_gene: TRBJ2-3; v_gene: TRBV12-3/TRBV12-4; d_gene: TRBD2; CDR3aa: CASSLEAGEDTQYF; CDR3nt: TGTGCCAGCAGTTTAGAAGCGGGAGAAGACACGCAGTATTTT
abundance: many; j_gene: TRBJ1-1; v_gene: TRBV5-5; d_gene: -; CDR3aa: CASSSQMNTEAFF; CDR3nt: TGTGCCAGCAGCTCGCAGATGAACACTGAAGCTTTCTTT
abundance: -; j_gene: TRBJ2-1; v_gene: TRBV5-1; d_gene: -; CDR3aa: CASSLGNEQFF; CDR3nt: TGCGCCAGCAGCTTGGGCAATGAGCAGTTCTTC
abundance: -; j_gene: TRBJ1-5; v_gene: TRBV27; d_gene: -; CDR3aa: CASSKESGNQPQHF; CDR3nt: TGTGCCAGCAGCAAGGAAAGTGGGAACCAGCCCCAGCATTTT
abundance: many; j_gene: TRBJ2-1; v_gene: TRBV28; d_gene: -; CDR3aa: CASSPRGSMGPHEQFF; CDR3nt: TGTGCCAGCAGTCCCCGGGGTAGTATGGGTCCACATGAGCAGTTCTTC
abundance: many; j_gene: TRBJ1-2; v_gene: TRBV7-6; d_gene: -; CDR3aa: CASSGGTSPNGYTF; CDR3nt: TGTGCCAGCAGCGGGGGCACATCCCCAAATGGCTACACCTTC
abundance: many; j_gene: TRBJ2-5; v_gene: TRBV20-1; d_gene: -; CDR3aa: CSVTPREETQYF; CDR3nt: TGCAGTGTCACCCCGCGGGAAGAGACCCAGTACTTC
abundance: once; j_gene: TRBJ2-1; v_gene: TRBV5-1; d_gene: TRBD2; CDR3aa: CASSLGRTSGGLNEQFF; CDR3nt: TGCGCCAGCAGCTTGGGGCGGACTAGCGGGGGACTAAATGAGCAGTTCTTC
abundance: many; j_gene: TRBJ2-1; v_gene: TRBV5-1; d_gene: TRBD2; CDR3aa: CASSLFGLAGSSSYNEQFF; CDR3nt: TGCGCCAGCAGCTTGTTCGGCCTAGCGGGATCGAGCTCCTACAATGAGCAGTTCTTC
abundance: -; j_gene: TRBJ2-4; v_gene: TRBV13; d_gene: TRBD2; CDR3aa: CASSRSAAGGDIQYF; CDR3nt: TGTGCCAGCAGCCGTTCCGCCGCGGGAGGGGACATTCAGTACTTC
abundance: -; j_gene: TRBJ2-7; v_gene: TRBV6-6; d_gene: -; CDR3aa: CASSSREPGEQYF; CDR3nt: TGTGCCAGCAGTTCCCGGGAACCCGGCGAGCAGTACTTC
abundance: medium-sized; j_gene: TRBJ2-6; v_gene: TRBV10-2; d_gene: -; CDR3aa: CASSEANVLTF; CDR3nt: TGCGCCAGCAGTGAGGCCAACGTCCTGACTTTC
abundance: many; j_gene: TRBJ2-7; v_gene: TRBV4-2; d_gene: -; CDR3aa: CASSHSLGSAYEQYF; CDR3nt: TGTGCCAGCAGCCATAGTCTTGGATCGGCCTACGAGCAGTACTTC
abundance: many; j_gene: TRBJ1-1; v_gene: TRBV19; d_gene: -; CDR3aa: CASSLSRGDTEAFF; CDR3nt: TGTGCCAGTAGTTTATCCCGGGGAGACACTGAAGCTTTCTTT
abundance: -; j_gene: TRBJ1-6; v_gene: TRBV14; d_gene: -; CDR3aa: CASSQTQNSPLHF; CDR3nt: TGTGCCAGCAGCCAAACCCAGAATTCACCCCTCCACTTT
abundance: -; j_gene: TRBJ2-7; v_gene: TRBV2; d_gene: -; CDR3aa: CASRVARYEQYF; CDR3nt: TGTGCCAGCAGAGTAGCGCGATACGAGCAGTACTTC
abundance: many; j_gene: TRBJ2-5; v_gene: TRBV6-2/TRBV6-3; d_gene: -; CDR3aa: CASSSIAGSYIETQYF; CDR3nt: TGTGCCAGCAGTTCCATCGCCGGGTCCTACATCGAGACCCAGTACTTC
abundance: many; j_gene: TRBJ1-4; v_gene: TRBV20-1; d_gene: -; CDR3aa: CSARHSGANEKLFF; CDR3nt: TGCAGTGCGCGCCACTCGGGAGCTAATGAAAAACTGTTTTTT
abundance: many; j_gene: TRBJ2-4; v_gene: TRBV20-1; d_gene: -; CDR3aa: CSARVPPGQNIQYF; CDR3nt: TGCAGTGCTAGAGTACCCCCGGGGCAAAACATTCAGTACTTC
abundance: many; j_gene: TRBJ2-5; v_gene: TRBV12-3/TRBV12-4; d_gene: TRBD2; CDR3aa: CASSYASGGWVETQYF; CDR3nt: TGTGCCAGCAGTTATGCTAGCGGGGGGTGGGTAGAGACCCAGTACTTC
abundance: many; j_gene: TRBJ2-1; v_gene: TRBV7-6; d_gene: TRBD2; CDR3aa: CASSLASSGGRGEQFF; CDR3nt: TGTGCCAGCAGCTTAGCGTCTAGCGGGGGCCGAGGGGAGCAGTTCTTC
abundance: -; j_gene: TRBJ2-5; v_gene: TRBV6-1; d_gene: -; CDR3aa: CASSQDLQETQYF; CDR3nt: TGTGCCAGCAGTCAGGACCTCCAAGAGACCCAGTACTTC
abundance: many; j_gene: TRBJ1-1; v_gene: TRBV3-1; d_gene: -; CDR3aa: CASAKRGGNEAFF; CDR3nt: TGTGCCAGCGCAAAAAGGGGTGGTAATGAAGCTTTCTTT
abundance: -; j_gene: TRBJ2-7; v_gene: TRBV6-1; d_gene: -; CDR3aa: CASTEFSYEQYF; CDR3nt: TGTGCCAGCACCGAGTTCTCGTACGAGCAGTACTTC
abundance: many; j_gene: TRBJ2-3; v_gene: TRBV5-5; d_gene: -; CDR3aa: CASSWQGREDTQYF; CDR3nt: TGTGCCAGCAGCTGGCAGGGCCGCGAGGATACGCAGTATTTT
abundance: many; j_gene: TRBJ1-4; v_gene: TRBV20-1; d_gene: TRBD1; CDR3aa: CSARDRVGEKLFF; CDR3nt: TGCAGTGCTCGGGACAGGGTTGGGGAAAAACTGTTTTTT
abundance: -; j_gene: TRBJ2-1; v_gene: TRBV5-1; d_gene: -; CDR3aa: CASSLARANEQFF; CDR3nt: TGCGCCAGCAGCTTGGCGAGGGCCAATGAGCAGTTCTTC
abundance: many; j_gene: TRBJ1-3; v_gene: TRBV6-5; d_gene: -; CDR3aa: CASSYRGNSGNTIYF; CDR3nt: TGTGCCAGCAGTTATCGCGGGAACTCTGGAAACACCATATATTTT
abundance: many; j_gene: TRBJ2-1; v_gene: TRBV19; d_gene: -; CDR3aa: CASSISPTLNNEQFF; CDR3nt: TGTGCCAGTAGTATATCTCCCACCTTAAACAATGAGCAGTTCTTC
abundance: many; j_gene: TRBJ2-1; v_gene: TRBV29-1; d_gene: -; CDR3aa: CSVLDPGRQGRNEQFF; CDR3nt: TGCAGCGTTCTCGATCCCGGTCGCCAAGGGAGGAATGAGCAGTTCTTC
abundance: once; j_gene: TRBJ2-7; v_gene: TRBV5-4; d_gene: -; CDR3aa: CASSLGDGEQYF; CDR3nt: TGTGCCAGCAGCTTGGGTGACGGAGAGCAGTACTTC
abundance: medium-sized; j_gene: TRBJ2-1; v_gene: TRBV5-1; d_gene: -; CDR3aa: CASSLAAGKEQFF; CDR3nt: TGCGCCAGCAGCTTGGCTGCGGGTAAAGAGCAGTTCTTC
abundance: few; j_gene: TRBJ2-1; v_gene: TRBV7-9; d_gene: -; CDR3aa: CASSSGRESNEQFF; CDR3nt: TGTGCCAGCAGCTCCGGACGGGAATCCAATGAGCAGTTCTTC
abundance: many; j_gene: TRBJ2-3; v_gene: TRBV7-8; d_gene: -; CDR3aa: CASRGRAGGDTQYF; CDR3nt: TGTGCCAGCCGGGGGCGGGCGGGTGGAGATACGCAGTATTTT
abundance: many; j_gene: TRBJ2-5; v_gene: TRBV10-3; d_gene: -; CDR3aa: CAISGTAQETQYF; CDR3nt: TGTGCCATCAGTGGGACAGCCCAAGAGACCCAGTACTTC
abundance: few; j_gene: TRBJ2-1; v_gene: TRBV2; d_gene: TRBD1; CDR3aa: CASSTGTGYNEQFF; CDR3nt: TGTGCCAGCAGTACTGGGACAGGCTACAATGAGCAGTTCTTC
abundance: once; j_gene: TRBJ2-1; v_gene: TRBV28; d_gene: TRBD2; CDR3aa: CASIGGGSYNEQF; CDR3nt: TGTGCCAGCATCGGGGGGGGATCCTACAATGAGCAGTTC
abundance: many; j_gene: TRBJ2-1; v_gene: TRBV19; d_gene: TRBD1; CDR3aa: CASSTGTGGDNEQFF; CDR3nt: TGTGCCAGTAGTACCGGGACAGGGGGAGACAATGAGCAGTTCTTC
abundance: many; j_gene: TRBJ2-3; v_gene: TRBV10-2; d_gene: TRBD2; CDR3aa: CASSEVLAGRGTDTQYF; CDR3nt: TGCGCCAGCAGTGAAGTTTTAGCGGGGAGAGGGACAGATACGCAGTATTTT
abundance: medium-sized; j_gene: TRBJ2-1; v_gene: TRBV28; d_gene: TRBD1; CDR3aa: CASKGTDSYNEQFF; CDR3nt: TGTGCCAGCAAGGGGACAGATTCCTACAATGAGCAGTTCTTC
abundance: many; j_gene: TRBJ2-5; v_gene: TRBV6-5; d_gene: TRBD2; CDR3aa: CASSIAGPGTQYF; CDR3nt: TGTGCCAGCAGCATAGCGGGCCCGGGGACCCAGTACTTC